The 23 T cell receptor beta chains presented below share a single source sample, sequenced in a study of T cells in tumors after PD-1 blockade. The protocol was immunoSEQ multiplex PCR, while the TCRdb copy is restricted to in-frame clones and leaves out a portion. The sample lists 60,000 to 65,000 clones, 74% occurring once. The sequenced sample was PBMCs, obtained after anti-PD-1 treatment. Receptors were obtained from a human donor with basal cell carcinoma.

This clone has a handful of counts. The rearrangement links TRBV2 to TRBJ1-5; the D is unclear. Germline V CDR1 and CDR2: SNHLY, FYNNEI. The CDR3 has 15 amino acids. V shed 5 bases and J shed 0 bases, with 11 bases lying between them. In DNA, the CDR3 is TGTGCCAGCAGTCCACAGTCTTTTAGCAATCAGCCCCAGCATTTT. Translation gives CASSPQSFSNQPQHF.

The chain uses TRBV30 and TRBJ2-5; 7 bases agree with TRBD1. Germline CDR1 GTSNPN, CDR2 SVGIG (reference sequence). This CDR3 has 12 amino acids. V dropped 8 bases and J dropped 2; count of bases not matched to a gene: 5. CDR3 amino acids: CASSGQQETQYF. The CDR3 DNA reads TGTGCCAGCTCGGGACAGCAAGAGACCCAGTACTTC.

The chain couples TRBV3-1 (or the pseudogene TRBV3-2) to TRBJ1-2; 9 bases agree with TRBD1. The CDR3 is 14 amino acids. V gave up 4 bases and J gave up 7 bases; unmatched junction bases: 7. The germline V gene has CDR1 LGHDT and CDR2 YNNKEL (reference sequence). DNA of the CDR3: TGTGCCAGCAGCCCCTTCACAGGGGGCATTGGCTACACCTTC. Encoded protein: CASSPFTGGIGYTF.

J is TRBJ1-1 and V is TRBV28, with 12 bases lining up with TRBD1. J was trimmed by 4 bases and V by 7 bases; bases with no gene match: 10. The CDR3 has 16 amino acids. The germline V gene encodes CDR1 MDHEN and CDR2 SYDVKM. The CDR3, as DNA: TGTGCCAGCAAACCGGGACAGGGGGCCCCGAGCACTGAAGCTTTCTTT. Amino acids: CASKPGQGAPSTEAFF.

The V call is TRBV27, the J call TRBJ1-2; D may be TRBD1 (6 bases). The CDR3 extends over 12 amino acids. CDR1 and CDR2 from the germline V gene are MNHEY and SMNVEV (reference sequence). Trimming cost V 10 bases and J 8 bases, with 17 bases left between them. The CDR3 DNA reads TGTGCCACCGTGGGAGGGGGTAAAGGCTACACCTTC. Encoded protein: CATVGGGKGYTF.

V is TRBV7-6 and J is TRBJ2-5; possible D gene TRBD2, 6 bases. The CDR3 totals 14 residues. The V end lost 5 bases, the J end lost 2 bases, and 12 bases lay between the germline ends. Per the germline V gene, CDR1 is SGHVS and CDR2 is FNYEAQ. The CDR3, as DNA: TGTGCCAGCAGCCCTACTAGCAGACAAGAGACCCAGTACTTC. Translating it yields CASSPTSRQETQYF. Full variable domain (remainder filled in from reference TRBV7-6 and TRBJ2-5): GAGVSQSPRYKVTKRGQDVALRCDPISGHVSLYWYRQALGQGPEFLTYFNYEAQQDKSGLPNDRFSAERPEGSISTLTIQRTEQRDSAMYRCASSPTSRQETQYFGPGTRLLVL.

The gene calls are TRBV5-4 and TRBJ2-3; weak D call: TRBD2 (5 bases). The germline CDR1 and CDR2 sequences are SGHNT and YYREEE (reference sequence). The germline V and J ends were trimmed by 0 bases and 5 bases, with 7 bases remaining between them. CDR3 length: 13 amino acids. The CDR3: CASSLAGRDTQYF. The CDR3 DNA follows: TGTGCCAGCAGCTTGGCGGGGAGAGATACGCAGTATTTT.

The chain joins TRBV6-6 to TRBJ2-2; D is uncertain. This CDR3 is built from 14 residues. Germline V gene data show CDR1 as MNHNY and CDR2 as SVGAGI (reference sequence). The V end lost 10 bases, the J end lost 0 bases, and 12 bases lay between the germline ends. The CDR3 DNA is TGTGCCACCCTCGGGCAGCCGAACACCGGGGAGCTGTTTTTT. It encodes CATLGQPNTGELFF.

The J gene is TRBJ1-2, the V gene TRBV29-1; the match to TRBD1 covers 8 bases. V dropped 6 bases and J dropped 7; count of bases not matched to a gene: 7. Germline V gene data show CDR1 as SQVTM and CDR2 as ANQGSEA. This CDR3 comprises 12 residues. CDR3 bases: TGCAGCGTAAGGACAGGGAGTAGTGGCTACACCTTC. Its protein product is CSVRTGSSGYTF. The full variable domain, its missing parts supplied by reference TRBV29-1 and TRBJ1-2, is SAVISQKPSRDICQRGTSLTIQCQVDSQVTMMFWYRQQPGQSLTLIATANQGSEATYESGFVIDKFPISRPNLTFSTLTVSNMSPEDSSIYLCSVRTGSSGYTFGSGTRLTVV.

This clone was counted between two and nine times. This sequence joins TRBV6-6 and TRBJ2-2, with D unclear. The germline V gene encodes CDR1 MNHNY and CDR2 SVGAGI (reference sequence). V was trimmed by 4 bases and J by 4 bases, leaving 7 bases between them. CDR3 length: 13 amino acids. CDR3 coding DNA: TGTGCCAGCAGTTCCCTCGTCACCGGGGAGCTGTTTTTT. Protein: CASSSLVTGELFF.

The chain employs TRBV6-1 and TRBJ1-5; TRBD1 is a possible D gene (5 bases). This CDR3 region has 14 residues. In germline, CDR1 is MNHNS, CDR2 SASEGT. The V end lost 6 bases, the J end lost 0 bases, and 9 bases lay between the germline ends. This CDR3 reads CASRKGDSNQPQHF. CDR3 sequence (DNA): TGTGCCAGCAGGAAAGGGGATAGCAATCAGCCCCAGCATTTT.

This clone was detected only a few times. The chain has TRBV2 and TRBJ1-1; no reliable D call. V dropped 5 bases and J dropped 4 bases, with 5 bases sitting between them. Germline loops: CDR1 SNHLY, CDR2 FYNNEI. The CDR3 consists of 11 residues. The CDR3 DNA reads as TGTGCCAGCAGTTATAGCACTGAAGCTTTCTTT. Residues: CASSYSTEAFF.

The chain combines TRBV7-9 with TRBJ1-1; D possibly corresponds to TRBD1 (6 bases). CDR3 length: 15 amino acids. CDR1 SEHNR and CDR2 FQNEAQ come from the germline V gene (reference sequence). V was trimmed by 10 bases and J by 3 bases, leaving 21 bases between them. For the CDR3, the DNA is TGTGCCACTTCCGACATGGGGGGCCGACACACTGAAGCTTTCTTT. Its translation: CATSDMGGRHTEAFF.

The CDR3 loop reads CACRLGTGGFNSPLHF. The CDR3 nucleotides are TGTGCCTGCCGGCTAGGGACAGGGGGCTTTAATTCACCCCTCCACTTT. The chain is built from TRBV30 and TRBJ1-6, with 12 bases lining up with TRBD1. Germline CDR1 reads GTSNPN; CDR2 reads SVGIG (reference sequence). After removal of 6 bases from V and 6 bases from J, the junction contained 9 bases not matched to a gene. The CDR3 is made up of 16 amino acids.

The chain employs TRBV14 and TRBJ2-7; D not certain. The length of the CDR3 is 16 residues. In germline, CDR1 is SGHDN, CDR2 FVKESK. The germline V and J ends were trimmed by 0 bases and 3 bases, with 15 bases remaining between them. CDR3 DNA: TGTGCCAGCAGCCAAGATACGGGCAGTTGGGTCTACGAGCAGTACTTC. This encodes CASSQDTGSWVYEQYF.

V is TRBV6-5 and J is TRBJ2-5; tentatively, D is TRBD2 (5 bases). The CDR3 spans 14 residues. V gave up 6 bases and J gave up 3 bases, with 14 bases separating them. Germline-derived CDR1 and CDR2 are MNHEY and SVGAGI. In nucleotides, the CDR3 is TGTGCCAGCAGCTATAACCGGGATAAAGAGACCCAGTACTTC. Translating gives CASSYNRDKETQYF.

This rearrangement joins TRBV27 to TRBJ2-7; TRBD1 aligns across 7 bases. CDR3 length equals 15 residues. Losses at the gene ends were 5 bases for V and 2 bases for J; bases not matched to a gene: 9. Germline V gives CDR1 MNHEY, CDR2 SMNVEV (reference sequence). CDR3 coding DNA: TGTGCCAGCAGTGCCAAACAGGGGCCCACCTACGAGCAGTACTTC. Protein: CASSAKQGPTYEQYF.

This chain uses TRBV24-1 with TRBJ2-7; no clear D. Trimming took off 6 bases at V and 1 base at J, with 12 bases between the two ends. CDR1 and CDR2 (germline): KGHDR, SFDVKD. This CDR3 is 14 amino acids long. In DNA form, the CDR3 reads TGTGCCACCAGTAACGGGCTCGCATCCTACGAGCAGTACTTC. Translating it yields CATSNGLASYEQYF.

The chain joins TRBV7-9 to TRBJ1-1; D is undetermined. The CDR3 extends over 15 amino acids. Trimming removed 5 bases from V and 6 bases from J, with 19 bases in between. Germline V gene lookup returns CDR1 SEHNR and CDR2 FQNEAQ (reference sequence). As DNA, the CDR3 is TGTGCCAGCAGCCCAGCGGGGAGGGATATCTCTGAAGCTTTCTTT. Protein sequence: CASSPAGRDISEAFF.

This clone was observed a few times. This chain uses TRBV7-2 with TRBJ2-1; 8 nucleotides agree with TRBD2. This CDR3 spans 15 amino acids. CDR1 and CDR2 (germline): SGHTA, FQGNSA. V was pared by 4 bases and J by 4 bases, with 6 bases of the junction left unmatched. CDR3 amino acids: CASSSIAGRYNEQFF. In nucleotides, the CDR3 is TGTGCCAGCAGCTCAATAGCGGGGCGATACAATGAGCAGTTCTTC.

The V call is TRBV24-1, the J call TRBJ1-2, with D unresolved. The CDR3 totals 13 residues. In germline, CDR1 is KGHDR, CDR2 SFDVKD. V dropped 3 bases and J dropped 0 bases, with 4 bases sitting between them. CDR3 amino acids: CATSDKTNYGYTF. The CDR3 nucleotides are TGTGCCACCAGTGATAAGACTAACTATGGCTACACCTTC.

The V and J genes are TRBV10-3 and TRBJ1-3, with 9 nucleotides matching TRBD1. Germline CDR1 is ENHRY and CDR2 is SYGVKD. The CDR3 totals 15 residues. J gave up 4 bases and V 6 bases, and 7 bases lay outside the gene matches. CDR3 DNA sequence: TGTGCCATCAGGGAACAGGGGGCGTTAGGAAACACCATATATTTT. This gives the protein CAIREQGALGNTIYF.

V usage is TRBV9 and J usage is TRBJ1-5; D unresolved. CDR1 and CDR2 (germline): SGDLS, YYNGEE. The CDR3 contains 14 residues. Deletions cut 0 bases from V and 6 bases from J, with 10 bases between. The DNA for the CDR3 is TGTGCCAGCAGCGTAGGGCGAGGGAGTCAGCCCCAGCATTTT. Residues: CASSVGRGSQPQHF.